Below are 31 T cell receptor beta chains sequenced from a single sample in a study of T cells expressing NK-cell markers. TCRdb processed the 5' RACE reads again and assigns one entry to each CDR3 protein, with no DNA. The repertoire table contains about 260,000 distinct CDR3 sequences. Material for sequencing was blood T cells: a sorted CD56 or NKG2C T cell subset, CD4+ or CD8+ T cells, or bulk PBMC T cells (not recorded which). The source is a woman between 18 and 70 years old in good health.

The chain couples TRBV6-1 to TRBJ2-7; TCRdb's D call of TRBD2 is untestable without DNA. The CDR3 sequence is 14 residues long. Germline CDR1 and CDR2: MNHNS and SASEGT. This CDR3 is CASSGTSSGREQYF.

The chain recombines TRBV5-5 with TRBJ2-1; TCRdb outputs TRBD1, but without DNA this stays unchecked. Germline CDR1 is SGHKS and CDR2 is YYEKEE (reference sequence). CDR3 length: 15 residues. CDR3: CASSTGTGAYNEQFF.

V is TRBV12-3 or TRBV12-4 and J is TRBJ2-1; the TRBD1 assignment by TCRdb is unverifiable without DNA. This CDR3 contains 13 residues. CDR3 residues: CASSLPGGREQFF.

The chain combines TRBV20-1 with TRBJ2-2. Germline values: CDR1 DFQATT, CDR2 SNEGSKA (reference sequence). The CDR3 has 16 amino acids. The CDR3 region is CSARDLRIGYTGELFF.

V is TRBV30 and J is TRBJ1-5; TCRdb's D gene call, TRBD1, goes unchecked for lack of DNA. The CDR3 runs to 13 residues. Per germline, CDR1 GTSNPN and CDR2 SVGIG (reference sequence). The chain's CDR3 is CAWSLGRDQPQHF. Together with reference TRBV30 and TRBJ1-5, the CDR3 gives the full variable domain: SQTIHQWPATLVQPVGSPLSLECTVEGTSNPNLYWYRQAAGRGLQLLFYSVGIGQISSEVPQNLSASRPQDRQFILSSKKLLLSDSGFYLCAWSLGRDQPQHFGDGTRLSIL.

The rearrangement uses TRBV20-1 and TRBJ1-2; TCRdb's D gene call, TRBD1, goes unchecked for lack of DNA. The CDR3 runs to 14 residues. Germline CDR1 DFQATT, CDR2 SNEGSKA (reference sequence). The CDR3 here is CSARLGALNYGYTF.

The CDR3 loop reads CASSHLVVSGDTGELFF. The J gene is TRBJ2-2, the V gene TRBV4-1. The length of the CDR3 is 17 residues. The V gene's germline CDR1 is MGHRA and CDR2 YSYEKL.

The J gene is TRBJ1-2, the V gene TRBV12-5; without DNA, the TCRdb call of TRBD1 cannot be checked. Germline values: CDR1 LGHNT, CDR2 FRNRAP. This CDR3 is built from 14 residues. CDR3: CASGFADRVNGYTF.

The rearrangement joins TRBV5-6 to TRBJ1-4. The CDR3 contains 12 residues. Germline V gene sequence: CDR1 SGHDT, CDR2 YYEEEE. The CDR3 sequence is CASRNGKEKLFF.

The chain links TRBV6-1 to TRBJ2-1; lacking DNA, the TRBD2 call made by TCRdb goes unchecked. Germline CDR1 and CDR2: MNHNS and SASEGT. The CDR3 is 12 amino acids. Here the CDR3 reads CASSPPGLAQFF.

This chain uses TRBV7-9 with TRBJ1-4; checking the TCRdb D call of TRBD1 is not possible without DNA. The CDR3 runs to 15 residues. Germline values: CDR1 SEHNR, CDR2 FQNEAQ (reference sequence). CDR3 amino acids: CASRPPGQGNEKLFF.

The V call is TRBV14, the J call TRBJ1-1. CDR3 size: 13 residues. Germline values: CDR1 SGHDN, CDR2 FVKESK. CDR3 residues: CASSRGPNTEAFF.

V gene TRBV7-9 combines with J gene TRBJ1-2; TCRdb designates TRBD1, a call that cannot be tested without DNA. Per the germline V gene, CDR1 is SEHNR and CDR2 is FQNEAQ (reference sequence). This CDR3 has 14 amino acids. CDR3 region: CASSLIDRGYGYTF.

V and J are TRBV2 and TRBJ2-5; TCRdb calls TRBD2, which cannot be checked without DNA. In germline, CDR1 is SNHLY, CDR2 FYNNEI. The CDR3 is 16 amino acids. The chain's CDR3 is CASSEGTSGTQDTQYF.

The chain joins TRBV20-1 to TRBJ2-7. The CDR3 covers 14 residues. Germline V CDR1 and CDR2: DFQATT, SNEGSKA (reference sequence). CDR3: CSARDLWISYEQYF.

This chain connects TRBV27 to TRBJ2-1; TCRdb outputs TRBD1, but without DNA this stays unchecked. The CDR3 totals 15 residues. CDR1 and CDR2 (germline): MNHEY, SMNVEV (reference sequence). Here the CDR3 reads CASSLWGTGVGEQFF.

This chain uses TRBV10-1 with TRBJ2-3. From germline, CDR1 is WNHNN and CDR2 SYGVQD (reference sequence). CDR3 length: 14 amino acids. CDR3 protein: CASSEGTTTDTQYF.

The chain couples TRBV2 to TRBJ2-1; TCRdb proposes TRBD2, but this gene call is untestable without DNA. CDR1 SNHLY and CDR2 FYNNEI come from the germline V gene. There are 15 residues in the CDR3. CDR3 region: CASKGSSGNYNEQFF. The variable domain in full, completed from reference TRBV2 and TRBJ2-1, reads EPEVTQTPSHQVTQMGQEVILRCVPISNHLYFYWYRQILGQKVEFLVSFYNNEISEKSEIFDDQFSVERPDGSNFTLKIRSTKLEDSAMYFCASKGSSGNYNEQFFGPGTRLTVL.

The V and J genes are TRBV7-9 and TRBJ1-2; the D gene TCRdb calls, TRBD1, cannot be checked with no DNA. Germline V gene sequence: CDR1 SEHNR, CDR2 FQNEAQ (reference sequence). CDR3 length: 15 residues. The CDR3 sequence: CASSRKQGKEYGYTF.

This sequence joins TRBV20-1 and TRBJ2-3; absent DNA, TCRdb's TRBD1 call cannot be checked. The CDR3 contains 14 residues. Per the germline V gene, CDR1 is DFQATT and CDR2 is SNEGSKA (reference sequence). The CDR3 sequence is CSAPATKFTDTQYF.

This sequence joins TRBV12-3 or TRBV12-4 and TRBJ1-2. The CDR3 extends over 11 amino acids. The CDR3 sequence is CASSLQGFVNF.

The rearrangement links TRBV7-2 to TRBJ2-7; TCRdb reports TRBD2, a call that lacks DNA to check it against. Germline values: CDR1 SGHTA, CDR2 FQGNSA. This CDR3 comprises 15 residues. The CDR3 protein is CASSSTSGSSYEQYF.

The CDR3 sequence is CASKYRRDAQQFF. J is TRBJ2-1 and V is TRBV6-1; without DNA, the TCRdb call of TRBD1 cannot be checked. The V gene's germline CDR1 is MNHNS and CDR2 SASEGT. The CDR3 is 13 residues long.

The chain carries TRBV7-2 and TRBJ2-1; TCRdb gives TRBD1 as the D gene, but with no DNA this cannot be confirmed. The V gene's germline CDR1 is SGHTA and CDR2 FQGNSA. The CDR3 extends over 16 amino acids. CDR3 protein: CASSLASTGIGHEQFF.

The chain has TRBV5-1 and TRBJ2-7; TCRdb's assignment of TRBD1 cannot be checked, as there is no DNA. Germline V gene sequence: CDR1 SGHRS, CDR2 YFSETQ. This CDR3 contains 15 residues. The CDR3 protein is CASSFRSLTVYEQYF.

V and J are TRBV4-2 and TRBJ2-2; TCRdb selects TRBD1, and the lack of DNA leaves this call unchecked. Germline CDR1 reads LGHNA; CDR2 reads YNFKEQ. This CDR3 has 14 amino acids. CDR3: CASSLDRGAGELFF.

The J gene is TRBJ2-7, the V gene TRBV4-2; TCRdb's D call of TRBD1 is untestable without DNA. CDR1 is LGHNA, CDR2 YNFKEQ, per germline. The CDR3 has 17 residues. This CDR3 is CASSQDSTPGFPLEQYF.

CDR3 region: CSARLAGPNEQYF. The V and J genes are TRBV20-1 and TRBJ2-7; TCRdb reports TRBD2, a call that lacks DNA to check it against. The CDR3 covers 13 residues. Germline CDR1 and CDR2: DFQATT and SNEGSKA (reference sequence).

This chain uses TRBV10-2 with TRBJ2-3; there is no DNA to check the TCRdb D call of TRBD2. The CDR3 totals 15 residues. Germline-derived CDR1 and CDR2 are WSHSY and SAAADI. CDR3 sequence reads: CASSPLAGGPNTQYF.

The rearrangement uses TRBV12-3 or TRBV12-4 and TRBJ2-2. The length of the CDR3 is 14 residues. The CDR3 region is CASSFLWSTGELFF.

This sequence joins TRBV5-1 and TRBJ2-1; TCRdb selects TRBD2, and the lack of DNA leaves this call unchecked. There are 14 residues in the CDR3. From germline, CDR1 is SGHRS and CDR2 YFSETQ. The CDR3 region is CASSPDAGDNEQFF.